This T cell receptor beta chain was recovered during a study of graft-versus-host responses after intestinal transplantation. Across the study: Isolated intestinal, liver-intestinal, or multivisceral transplants were what recipients had. Findings of the study overall: Within allografts, high graft-versus-host to host-versus-graft clonal ratios were seen among patients with graft-donor T cell macrochimerism. Recipient marrow held GvH clones, some first seen in ileum or blood.

With regard to this clone: Its specificity is unknown.

Assay: immunoSEQ multiplex PCR; the TCRdb copy retains only in-frame clones and omits some. The profile covers about 84,000 clones, with approximately 90% appearing a single time and approximately 0.3% taken by the ten largest. The CDR3 extends over 14 amino acids. After removal of 5 bases from V and 4 bases from J, the junction contained 6 bases not matched to a gene. Germline values: CDR1 LNHDA, CDR2 SQIVND (reference sequence). V and J are TRBV19 and TRBJ2-3; 7 bases agree with TRBD1. The source was unstimulated CD4+ T cells sorted from spleen or lymph node cells, collected before transplant. The clonotype originates from a human donor who was the organ donor for an intestinal transplant. The CDR3 reads CASSPGQAPDTQYF. The CDR3 bases are TGTGCCAGTAGTCCCGGACAGGCCCCAGATACGCAGTATTTT.